The clone carrying this TCR beta chain was observed a few times. These data belong to a study of blood T cell repertoires in COVID-19. Original processing notes: Reference gene primer amplification yielded estimated nucleated cell counts. The table came from immunoSEQ multiplex PCR; TCRdb's copy has only in-frame clones and leaves some out. Clone size and V and J calls were adopted from that table, with D and trimming inferred from the DNA. The sample lists roughly 250,000 clones, more than 70% occurring once. This TCR was sampled from a woman aged 40 to 55 who had recovered from COVID-19. The specimen was peripheral blood.

The CDR3 protein is CASKAYSIYTF. The CDR3 nucleotides read TGTGCCAGCAAAGCCTACAGTATCTACACCTTC. The V call is TRBV6-5, the J call TRBJ1-2; D gene unclear. From germline, CDR1 is MNHEY and CDR2 SVGAGI. Trimming shortened V by 7 bases and J by 10 bases, and 13 bases separated the two germline ends. The CDR3 runs 11 residues.